The 16 T cell receptor beta chains below were found in one sample sequenced in a study of T-cell memory formation after mild COVID-19. TCRdb re-called the 5' RACE reads with MiXCR, one entry per CDR3 protein. The table records about 560,000 distinct CDR3 sequences, roughly 20% of them present only once. The sequenced sample was PBMCs or a T cell subset sorted from them (not recorded which). These receptors were collected from an adult woman who had mild COVID-19 (a few samples of this study predate the infection). Cell type and time point are not known.

The rearrangement uses TRBV29-1 and TRBJ2-7, with D perhaps being TRBD1 or TRBD2 (6 bases each). The CDR3 totals 16 residues. The germline V and J ends were trimmed by 1 base and 3 bases, with 19 bases remaining between them. Germline values: CDR1 SQVTM, CDR2 ANQGSEA. The DNA of the CDR3 is TGCAGCGTTGAAGCCCGGGAGACAGGTAGATACTACGAGCAGTACTTC. Its translation is CSVEARETGRYYEQYF.

The chain has TRBV24-1 and TRBJ1-5; the D is unclear. CDR3 size: 14 residues. The germline CDR1 and CDR2 sequences are KGHDR and SFDVKD. V lost 9 bases and J lost 3, with 14 bases in between. The CDR3 here is CATSIPGDNQPQHF. The CDR3 region has the DNA TGTGCCACCTCGATACCGGGAGACAATCAGCCCCAGCATTTT.

This clonotype appeared a few times. This sequence joins TRBV28 and TRBJ2-7; 8 bases fit TRBD1. Germline CDR1 MDHEN, CDR2 SYDVKM. Losses at the gene ends were 5 bases for V and 7 bases for J; bases not matched to a gene: 10. This CDR3 region has 14 residues. CDR3 in amino acids: CASSPPPDREEQYF. CDR3 DNA sequence: TGTGCCAGCAGTCCACCCCCGGACAGGGAAGAGCAGTACTTC.

V and J are TRBV12-3 or TRBV12-4 and TRBJ2-1, with 13 nucleotides matching TRBD2. The J segment lost 8 bases and the V segment lost 9 bases, leaving 10 bases of the junction unmatched. CDR3 length: 15 residues. The CDR3: CARGVGLAGDYEQFF. The CDR3 region has the DNA TGTGCCAGGGGGGTAGGACTAGCGGGAGACTATGAGCAGTTCTTC.

This clonotype has more than one count but fewer than ten. The chain carries TRBV6-5 and TRBJ2-3, with D possibly being TRBD2 (5 bases). Germline V gene data show CDR1 as MNHEY and CDR2 as SVGAGI. Trimming removed 10 bases at V and 0 bases at J, with 14 bases between. There are 14 residues in the CDR3. DNA of the CDR3: TGTGCCACCCAACCCCGGACTAGCACAGATACGCAGTATTTT. Protein: CATQPRTSTDTQYF.

The chain has TRBV20-1 and TRBJ2-3; maybe TRBD2 (6 bases). The CDR3 has 14 residues. Germline CDR1 and CDR2: DFQATT and SNEGSKA (reference sequence). V gave up 3 bases and J gave up 4 bases, with 14 bases separating them. The CDR3: CSASPTGVADTQYF. Written as DNA, the CDR3 is TGCAGTGCTAGTCCCACGGGAGTTGCAGATACGCAGTATTTT.

The genes are TRBV18 and TRBJ2-1; no definite D call. From germline, CDR1 is KGHSH and CDR2 LQKENI. Trimming cost V 2 bases and J 3 bases, with 11 bases left between them. There are 15 residues in the CDR3. CDR3 loop: CASSPDASVYNEQFF. The CDR3, as DNA: TGTGCCAGCTCACCAGACGCAAGCGTCTACAATGAGCAGTTCTTC.

This clonotype has ten or more counts. This chain connects TRBV11-2 to TRBJ2-5; D is ambiguous. Germline assignment: CDR1 SGHAT and CDR2 FQNNGV. CDR3 length: 14 residues. Trimming stripped 5 bases from V and 0 bases from J, with 10 bases between. CDR3 sequence reads: CASSRFGHQETQYF. The CDR3 region has the DNA TGTGCCAGCAGCCGATTTGGCCACCAAGAGACCCAGTACTTC.

The chain combines TRBV11-2 with TRBJ1-6; 7 nucleotides line up with TRBD1. Germline CDR1 SGHAT, CDR2 FQNNGV. CDR3 length equals 15 residues. Trimming took 6 bases from V and 2 from J; bases not matched to a gene: 4. The CDR3 here is CASRPGQTYNSPLHF. As DNA, the CDR3 is TGTGCCAGCAGACCGGGACAGACCTATAATTCACCCCTCCACTTT.

This clonotype was observed at least ten times. This chain links TRBV6-5 with TRBJ1-1; 7 nucleotides agree with TRBD1. Germline V gives CDR1 MNHEY, CDR2 SVGAGI. The CDR3 covers 18 residues. J gave up 2 bases and V 3 bases, and 15 bases lay outside the gene matches. CDR3 amino acids: CASSYGVHLTGVNTEAFF. CDR3 sequence (DNA): TGTGCCAGCAGTTATGGGGTCCACCTCACAGGGGTTAACACTGAAGCTTTCTTT.

The CDR3 DNA sequence: TGCGCCAGCAGCTTGGTCGTGGGTGTAGGGAACACTGAAGCTTTCTTT. This translates into CASSLVVGVGNTEAFF. V usage is TRBV5-1 and J usage is TRBJ1-1; D gene unclear. V lost 0 bases and J lost 1, with 13 bases in between. CDR3 size: 16 residues. In germline, CDR1 is SGHRS, CDR2 YFSETQ.

This clonotype appeared a few times. CDR3 DNA: TGTGCCAGCAGCCAATCAGGGGCTGAGCAGTTCTTC. It is translated as CASSQSGAEQFF. This sequence joins TRBV3-1 and TRBJ2-1, with D tentatively TRBD1 (6 bases). CDR3 length: 12 residues. V was clipped by 2 bases and J by 9 bases, with 8 bases between them. Germline-derived CDR1 and CDR2 are LGHDT and YNNKEL (reference sequence).

The V call is TRBV12-3 or TRBV12-4, the J call TRBJ1-2; TRBD1 is a possible D gene (6 bases). Trimming pared 6 bases from V and 6 bases from J, leaving 17 bases between. The CDR3 is made up of 14 amino acids. The CDR3 sequence: CASRRDTPRDGYTF. The CDR3 region has the DNA TGTGCCAGCAGGCGGGACACTCCCCGGGATGGCTACACCTTC.

This sequence joins TRBV12-3 or TRBV12-4 and TRBJ1-2; D ambiguous. V was trimmed by 3 bases and J by 4 bases, leaving 9 bases between them. The CDR3 loop spans 13 amino acids. The CDR3 DNA reads TGTGCCAGCAGTTTTGCAGCGGCCTATGGCTACACCTTC. This translates into CASSFAAAYGYTF.

This chain joins TRBV12-3 or TRBV12-4 and TRBJ1-5, with a tentative D call TRBD1 (6 bases). The CDR3 length is 18 residues. V was clipped by 6 bases and J by 2 bases, with 23 bases between them. The DNA for the CDR3 is TGTGCCAGCAGATTTTCCGGGACAAAGGGAGGGGGCAATCAGCCCCAGCATTTT. It codes for CASRFSGTKGGGNQPQHF.

This chain uses TRBV5-1 with TRBJ2-6; D gene ambiguous. The ends were cut back, 0 bases at V and 0 bases at J, with 10 bases in the middle. Germline V gene sequence: CDR1 SGHRS, CDR2 YFSETQ. CDR3 length equals 17 residues. CDR3 region: CASSLVWGTSGANVLTF. CDR3 nucleotide sequence: TGCGCCAGCAGCTTGGTATGGGGAACCTCTGGGGCCAACGTCCTGACTTTC.